The entry that follows covers one T cell receptor beta chain sequence. Its specificity is not known. Beta-chain TCR CDR3 regions were amplified from RNA transcripts. Amplification began with first-round RT-PCR using HTBI primers, then second-round multiplex PCR was performed. From the multiplex PCR reads, TCRdb called clonotypes with MiXCR, one entry per CDR3 protein. The top ten hold less than 4.5% of the sample, which has approximately 540,000 distinct CDR3 sequences, under 45% seen once. The data derive from a study of Graves' ophthalmopathy and Graves' hyperthyroidism. Study context: Hyperthyroidism was considered stable when no ophthalmopathy appeared within 18 months of follow-up. General study results and limits: Blood repertoires reportedly contained most expanded thyroid clonotypes above 0.001 frequency.

CDR3 length equals 12 residues. Germline assignment: CDR1 SQVTM and CDR2 ANQGSEA. Trimming stripped 0 bases from V and 2 bases from J, with 4 bases between. Additional autoimmune diseases, uncontrolled infections, pregnancy or lactation disqualified patients. Clinical symptoms, serum thyroxine, TRAb, thyroid ultrasound and orbital computed tomography were relied on for diagnosis. The sequence derives from an adult man with Graves' hyperthyroidism. The rearrangement uses TRBV29-1 and TRBJ2-5, with D unclear. The material sequenced was peripheral blood or thyroid tissue (not recorded which). The CDR3 DNA follows: TGCAGCGTTGAAGAGGCTCAAGAGACCCAGTACTTC. Amino acids: CSVEEAQETQYF.